These 3 T cell receptor beta chains originate from one sample sequenced in a study of cytomegalovirus exposure and HLA in healthy donors. PCR involved 60 Vbeta and 13 Jbeta primers. TCRdb's table, derived via immunoSEQ multiplex PCR, lists solely in-frame clones and lacks some. The table has around 150,000 clones, roughly 79% seen once; the top ten hold about 7.4%. Specimen: PBMCs. The source is a male donor in good health and CMV-seropositive.

CDR3: CASSPTGALGANVLTF. CDR3 DNA: TGTGCCAGCAGCCCAACAGGGGCGCTCGGGGCCAACGTCCTGACTTTC. The genes are TRBV5-6 and TRBJ2-6; 7 nucleotides match TRBD1. The germline V gene encodes CDR1 SGHDT and CDR2 YYEEEE. CDR3 length: 16 residues. V lost 4 bases to trimming and J lost 4 bases; unmatched junction nucleotides: 8.

The chain has TRBV6-5 and TRBJ2-7; D perhaps matches TRBD2 (6 bases). The DNA matches TRBJ2-5 better at its end, which makes the J call doubtful. The CDR3 has 14 residues. CDR1 and CDR2 from the germline V gene are MNHEY and SVGAGI. The CDR3 DNA follows: TGTGCCAGCAGTACCTCCGGGGGACTGGAGACCCAGTACTTC. Residues: CASSTSGGLETQYF.

The chain joins TRBV5-1 to TRBJ1-1, with no clear D. The CDR3 loop spans 14 amino acids. Germline assignment: CDR1 SGHRS and CDR2 YFSETQ. Trimming took 2 bases from V and 3 from J, leaving 11 bases between them. This CDR3 is CASSFYTEDTEAFF. The CDR3 coding sequence is TGCGCCAGCAGCTTTTATACGGAGGACACTGAAGCTTTCTTT.